A selection of T cell receptor beta chains follows, all from one sample in a study of T cells in Graves' hyperthyroidism and ophthalmopathy. TCRdb re-analysed the multiplex PCR reads in MiXCR, keeping a single row per CDR3 protein. The sample consists of 400,000 to 450,000 distinct CDR3 sequences, roughly 15% of them appearing once. The source material was blood. All receptors derive from a man younger than 30 with Graves' ophthalmopathy. Both conserved end residues are part of each CDR3. D genes are given only for firm matches. Size is omitted from some rows. Given values are once, few, many or a class for expanded clones.

>TRBJ2-5|TRBV29-1|.|TRBD1
CSVEIGTGAGTQYF
TGCAGCGTTGAAATTGGAACAGGGGCGGGGACCCAGTACTTC
>TRBJ2-7|TRBV5-5|few|.
CASSLVARTYEQYF
TGTGCCAGCAGCTTAGTGGCAAGGACCTACGAGCAGTACTTC
>TRBJ2-5|TRBV7-9|many|.
CASSLALDQETQYF
TGTGCCAGCAGCTTAGCGCTAGATCAAGAGACCCAGTACTTC
>TRBJ1-1|TRBV18|many|.
CASSPGEDTEAFF
TGTGCCAGCTCACCAGGGGAGGACACTGAAGCTTTCTTT
>TRBJ2-1|TRBV5-1|many|TRBD1
CASSVGAGTGVDNEQFF
TGCGCCAGCAGCGTAGGAGCCGGGACAGGGGTCGACAATGAGCAGTTCTTC
>TRBJ1-6|TRBV7-2|many|.
CASSSHVGGAGSPLHF
TGTGCCAGCAGCTCGCATGTTGGGGGGGCTGGATCACCCCTCCACTTT
>TRBJ1-5|TRBV25-1|few|.
CASSEQGMSNQPQHF
TGTGCCAGCAGTGAACAGGGGATGAGCAATCAGCCCCAGCATTTT
>TRBJ1-1|TRBV6-1|many|.
CASSTQGYRTEAFF
TGTGCCAGCAGTACCCAGGGGTATAGAACTGAAGCTTTCTTT
>TRBJ2-3|TRBV11-1|few|TRBD2
CASSPRLAGASDTQYF
TGTGCCAGCAGTCCAAGACTAGCGGGAGCTTCAGATACGCAGTATTTT
>TRBJ2-3|TRBV19|.|.
CASKQAGKDTQYF
TGTGCCAGTAAGCAGGCGGGGAAGGATACGCAGTATTTT
>TRBJ1-5|TRBV20-1|few|TRBD1
CSAKQGPRGQPQHF
TGCAGTGCCAAACAGGGGCCCAGGGGGCAGCCCCAGCATTTT
>TRBJ1-1|TRBV19|.|.
CASSTGGQNTEAFF
TGTGCCAGTAGTACTGGGGGACAGAACACTGAAGCTTTCTTT
>TRBJ2-7|TRBV4-2|many|.
CASSQVRNEFHEQYF
TGTGCCAGCAGCCAAGTTAGGAATGAGTTCCACGAGCAGTACTTC
>TRBJ2-1|TRBV6-1|many|TRBD2
CASSRAGTSGSGYEQFF
TGTGCCAGCAGTAGAGCCGGGACTAGCGGGAGCGGCTATGAGCAGTTCTTC
>TRBJ1-5|TRBV12-3/TRBV12-4|.|.
CASSMGARTNQPQHF
TGTGCCAGCAGTATGGGGGCGCGGACCAATCAGCCCCAGCATTTT
>TRBJ1-4|TRBV7-2|many|.
CASSLAHNSNRNEKLFF
TGTGCCAGCAGCTTAGCTCATAATTCAAATAGGAATGAAAAACTGTTTTTT
>TRBJ1-1|TRBV2|.|.
CASNREVNTEAFF
TGTGCCAGCAACCGCGAGGTGAACACTGAAGCTTTCTTT
>TRBJ2-7|TRBV9|many|.
CASSSGFTMAYEQYF
TGTGCCAGCAGCTCCGGTTTTACTATGGCCTACGAGCAGTACTTC
>TRBJ1-2|TRBV18|few|.
CASSPPWSTNYGYTF
TGTGCCAGCTCACCACCGTGGAGCACTAACTATGGCTACACCTTC
>TRBJ2-3|TRBV20-1|many|TRBD2
CSAPGQGLAGDSDTQYF
TGCAGTGCACCGGGACAGGGACTAGCGGGAGATTCAGATACGCAGTATTTT
>TRBJ2-7|TRBV7-9|many|TRBD2
CASSLDQTSWDEQYF
TGTGCCAGCAGCTTAGACCAGACTAGCTGGGACGAGCAGTACTTC
>TRBJ1-2|TRBV7-9|many|TRBD1
CASSSRDRGLPSYGYTF
TGTGCCAGCAGCTCCCGGGACAGGGGCCTCCCTTCCTATGGCTACACCTTC
>TRBJ2-4|TRBV20-1|many|TRBD1
CSASPGGAKNIQYF
TGCAGTGCTTCACCAGGGGGAGCCAAAAACATTCAGTACTTC
>TRBJ1-2|TRBV30|few|.
CAWNRQGYTF
TGTGCCTGGAATCGCCAAGGCTACACCTTC
>TRBJ1-2|TRBV20-1|many|.
CSASLVGRGYTF
TGCAGTGCTAGTTTGGTAGGGCGTGGCTACACCTTC
>TRBJ1-5|TRBV19|many|TRBD1
CASSFSPGGLGQPQHF
TGTGCCAGTAGCTTCTCTCCAGGGGGGTTAGGTCAGCCCCAGCATTTT
>TRBJ1-3|TRBV2|many|.
CASSEARGGSGNTIYF
TGTGCCAGCAGTGAAGCGCGAGGGGGCTCTGGAAACACCATATATTTT
>TRBJ2-5|TRBV13|many|.
CASSDPGRQETQYF
TGTGCCAGCAGCGACCCGGGACGACAAGAGACCCAGTACTTC
>TRBJ2-1|TRBV2|many|TRBD2
CASSPSGRAGDEQFF
TGTGCCAGCAGTCCCAGCGGGAGGGCCGGGGATGAGCAGTTCTTC
>TRBJ1-6|TRBV30|many|.
CAWKRQVDYNSPLHF
TGTGCCTGGAAGCGACAGGTCGACTATAATTCACCCCTCCACTTT
>TRBJ1-2|TRBV19|.|.
CASTGFNYGYTF
TGTGCCAGTACCGGGTTTAACTATGGCTACACCTTC
>TRBJ2-1|TRBV2|.|TRBD1
CASGVPGQGLIDEQFF
TGTGCCAGCGGTGTTCCGGGACAGGGTTTAATCGATGAGCAGTTCTTC
>TRBJ2-3|TRBV5-1|.|.
CASSLVEGGYTDTQYF
TGCGCCAGCAGCTTGGTTGAGGGGGGATACACAGATACGCAGTATTTT
>TRBJ2-3|TRBV13|many|.
CASSLDGENTQYF
TGTGCCAGCAGCTTAGACGGTGAGAATACGCAGTATTTT
>TRBJ2-1|TRBV6-2/TRBV6-3|many|.
CASLSGPSSYNEQFF
TGTGCTAGCCTATCGGGACCGAGCTCCTACAATGAGCAGTTCTTC
>TRBJ2-3|TRBV20-1|many|.
CSALGASTDTQYF
TGCAGTGCCTTAGGGGCTAGCACAGATACGCAGTATTTT
>TRBJ1-2|TRBV5-1|many|.
CASSNAHGEIDGYTF
TGCGCCAGCAGCAACGCACATGGAGAAATCGATGGCTACACCTTC
>TRBJ2-5|TRBV5-4|few|TRBD2
CASSPGGEPETQYF
TGTGCCAGCAGCCCGGGGGGGGAGCCAGAGACCCAGTACTTC
>TRBJ1-2|TRBV2|many|TRBD1
CASRGQGYYGYTF
TGTGCCAGCAGGGGACAGGGGTACTATGGCTACACCTTC
>TRBJ2-7|TRBV5-1|.|.
CASSTGAGDYEQYF
TGCGCCAGCAGCACGGGGGCAGGGGACTACGAGCAGTACTTC
>TRBJ1-1|TRBV19|few|.
CASSPAGAISMNTEAFF
TGTGCCAGTAGCCCGGCAGGGGCCATCTCAATGAACACTGAAGCTTTCTTT
>TRBJ2-7|TRBV19|few|.
CASSIATGYEQYF
TGTGCCAGTAGTATCGCCACAGGGTACGAGCAGTACTTC
>TRBJ2-1|TRBV7-9|many|.
CASSSSGGREQFF
TGTGCCAGCAGCTCATCCGGAGGACGAGAGCAGTTCTTC
>TRBJ2-4|TRBV7-9|few|.
CASSSTLAKNIQYF
TGTGCCAGCAGTTCTACCTTAGCCAAAAACATTCAGTACTTC
>TRBJ2-1|TRBV13|few|TRBD2
CASSGPLGGGARSSYNEQFF
TGTGCCAGCAGCGGGCCCCTGGGCGGGGGGGCTCGGAGCTCCTACAATGAGCAGTTCTTC
>TRBJ2-1|TRBV11-2|many|TRBD2
CASIGLAGSPEQFF
TGTGCCAGCATCGGACTAGCGGGATCCCCTGAGCAGTTCTTC
>TRBJ1-6|TRBV28|few|.
CASSFRQGYSPLHF
TGTGCCAGCAGTTTTAGGCAGGGGTATTCACCCCTCCACTTT
>TRBJ2-3|TRBV6-4|many|TRBD2
CASSQLAGAADTQYF
TGTGCCAGCAGCCAACTAGCGGGAGCCGCAGATACGCAGTATTTT
>TRBJ2-3|TRBV5-8|many|.
CASEDTQYF
TGTGCCAGCGAGGATACGCAGTATTTT
>TRBJ1-1|TRBV19|few|.
CASSITVGGTEAFF
TGTGCCAGTAGCATCACAGTGGGGGGAACTGAAGCTTTCTTT
>TRBJ2-3|TRBV5-1|once|.
CASSSQSTDTQYF
TGCGCCAGCAGCTCCCAAAGCACAGATACGCAGTATTTT